This is a list of T cell receptor beta chains from one sample in a study of blood T cell repertoires in COVID-19. Profiling relied on immunoSEQ multiplex PCR, and the TCRdb table lists in-frame clones only, not all of them. In the table there are approximately 280,000 clones, roughly 85% of which are singletons. Sequenced: PBMCs or T cells enriched from blood (not recorded which). The receptors shown here come from a woman aged 45-60 years who had recovered from COVID-19. Both conserved end residues are part of each CDR3. Each record gives: V gene, clone size, D gene, J gene, CDR3 protein, CDR3 DNA. D genes are given only for firm matches. Clone size is given for some rows only: seen once, a few or many times, or a class if the clone is expanded.

TRBV28	.	.	TRBJ1-4	CASSFSGNFNEKLFF	TGTGCCAGCAGTTTTTCCGGGAATTTTAATGAAAAACTGTTTTTT
TRBV18	.	TRBD1	TRBJ1-5	CASSPTAGGQGTAQPQHF	TGTGCCAGCTCACCGACCGCCGGAGGACAGGGCACCGCCCAGCCCCAGCATTTT
TRBV30	.	.	TRBJ2-7	CAWSVGGSTYEQYF	TGTGCCTGGAGTGTGGGGGGAAGTACCTACGAGCAGTACTTC
TRBV15	once	TRBD2	TRBJ2-2	CATSRPLGAGGTGELFF	TGTGCCACCAGCAGACCGTTAGGAGCGGGAGGGACCGGGGAGCTGTTTTTT
TRBV30	.	.	TRBJ2-5	CAWRGGRFLQETQYF	TGTGCCTGGAGGGGAGGACGCTTCCTGCAAGAGACCCAGTACTTC
TRBV7-9	.	.	TRBJ2-7	CASSPSYEQYF	TGTGCCAGCAGTCCGTCCTACGAGCAGTACTTC
TRBV4-1	few	TRBD2	TRBJ2-7	CASSQVTILAGVVGVEQYF	TGCGCCAGCAGCCAGGTGACCATACTAGCGGGAGTGGTGGGAGTCGAGCAGTACTTC
TRBV7-2	.	TRBD2	TRBJ2-1	CASSFRGLAAPGEQFF	TGTGCCAGCAGCTTCCGCGGACTAGCGGCGCCCGGGGAGCAGTTCTTC
TRBV5-6	.	TRBD1	TRBJ1-2	CASSLRQGMRGYTF	TGTGCCAGCAGCTTGAGACAGGGAATGAGGGGCTACACCTTC
TRBV6-5	.	TRBD1	TRBJ1-2	CASSRNRGYGYTF	TGTGCCAGCAGCCGAAACAGGGGTTATGGCTACACCTTC
TRBV21-1	.	.	TRBJ2-1	CATKGQGNDEQFF	TGTGCCACCAAGGGACAGGGGAACGATGAGCAGTTCTTC
TRBV28	.	.	TRBJ1-2	CASSPRGRVDYGYTF	TGTGCCAGCAGTCCCAGGGGCAGGGTCGACTATGGCTACACCTTC
TRBV27	.	TRBD1	TRBJ1-1	CASSLRGRRTEAFF	TGTGCCAGCAGTCTCAGGGGGCGCAGGACTGAAGCTTTCTTT
TRBV19	few	.	TRBJ1-5	CASNMGAGGGSNQPQHF	TGTGCCAGTAATATGGGAGCGGGAGGGGGGAGCAATCAGCCCCAGCATTTT
TRBV6-5	.	.	TRBJ2-7	CASSYSRDTSHSEQYF	TGTGCCAGCAGTTACTCCCGGGACACTTCGCATAGCGAGCAGTACTTC
TRBV11-2	few	.	TRBJ2-5	CASSLDIGVLEETQYF	TGTGCCAGCAGCTTAGATATCGGGGTTCTAGAAGAGACCCAGTACTTC
TRBV6-1	.	.	TRBJ1-3	CASSEERRRQYGNTIYF	TGTGCCAGCAGTGAAGAGAGAAGGCGGCAGTACGGAAACACCATATATTTT
TRBV5-1	.	TRBD1	TRBJ2-1	CASSPIPGQNNEQFF	TGCGCCAGCAGCCCCATCCCGGGACAGAACAATGAGCAGTTCTTC
TRBV29-1	.	.	TRBJ2-7	CSVLPYRDSYEQYF	TGCAGCGTTTTGCCTTATCGAGACTCCTACGAGCAGTACTTC
TRBV5-1	.	TRBD2	TRBJ2-3	CASSFGGDISTDTQYF	TGCGCCAGCAGCTTCGGGGGGGACATAAGCACAGATACGCAGTATTTT
TRBV5-1	.	.	TRBJ2-2	CASSRRPTDLTAQVLETGELFF	TGCGCCAGCAGCCGCCGACCGACCGACTTGACGGCACAGGTTCTTGAAACCGGGGAGCTGTTTTTT
TRBV6-2/TRBV6-3	.	TRBD2	TRBJ2-1	CASSFPGLAGGPVYNEQFF	TGTGCCAGCAGTTTCCCGGGACTAGCGGGAGGGCCGGTATACAATGAGCAGTTCTTC
TRBV5-5	.	TRBD1	TRBJ1-4	CASSLGLGQGSFYEKLFF	TGTGCCAGCAGCTTGGGCCTGGGACAGGGTAGTTTTTACGAAAAACTGTTTTTT